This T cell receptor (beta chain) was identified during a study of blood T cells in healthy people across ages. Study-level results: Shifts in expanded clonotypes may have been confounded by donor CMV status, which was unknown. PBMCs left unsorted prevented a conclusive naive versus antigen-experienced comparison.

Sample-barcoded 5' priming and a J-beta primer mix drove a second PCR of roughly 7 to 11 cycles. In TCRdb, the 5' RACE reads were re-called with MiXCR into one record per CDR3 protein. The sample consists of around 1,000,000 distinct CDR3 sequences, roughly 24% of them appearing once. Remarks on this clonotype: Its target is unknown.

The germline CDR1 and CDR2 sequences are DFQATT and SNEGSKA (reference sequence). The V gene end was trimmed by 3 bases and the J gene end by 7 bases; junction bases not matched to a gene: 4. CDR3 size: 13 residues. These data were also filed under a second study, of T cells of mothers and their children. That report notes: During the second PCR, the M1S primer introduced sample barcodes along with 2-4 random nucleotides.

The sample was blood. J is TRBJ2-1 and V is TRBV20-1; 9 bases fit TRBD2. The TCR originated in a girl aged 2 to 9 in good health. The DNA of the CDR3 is TGCAGTGCTAGTCGAAGCGGGAGGAATGAGCAGTTCTTC. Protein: CSASRSGRNEQFF.